This record looks at one TCR beta chain sequence and its context. The data were taken from a study of blood T cell repertoires in COVID-19. For the study at large: There were acute and convalescent COVID-19 samples, and they came from the United States, Italy and Spain.

Only in-frame clones appear in the TCRdb table, and some are missing; sequencing was by immunoSEQ multiplex PCR. The sample lists under 300,000 clones; around 81% were seen once. The sample was peripheral blood. The receptor was derived from a woman aged 60-70 years with active or convalescent COVID-19.

The CDR3 DNA sequence: TGTGCCAGCAGCTCCGGGACTAGCGGGCCCCAAGAGACCCAGTACTTC. Amino acid sequence: CASSSGTSGPQETQYF. The chain recombines TRBV7-3 with TRBJ2-5, with 12 bases matching TRBD2. V lost 4 bases, J lost 1 base, and 4 bases stayed unmatched. Germline assignment: CDR1 SGHTA and CDR2 FQGTGA. CDR3 length equals 16 residues.